A selection of T cell receptor beta chains follows, all from one sample in a study of Ad26.COV2.S vaccination and SARS-CoV-2 variants. Using immunoSEQ multiplex PCR, the repertoire was profiled, and TCRdb retains in-frame clones only, with some absent. The data show more than 150,000 clones, around nine tenths seen once. The specimen comprised peripheral blood, sampled after recovery from COVID-19. The source is a human donor who had recovered from COVID-19. The CDR3 runs from the conserved cysteine through the conserved F or W. D genes are given only for firm matches. Expanded clones get a size class; other rows say once, few or many, or leave the size out.

v_gene	d_gene	j_gene	abundance	CDR3nt	CDR3aa
TRBV6-5	NA	TRBJ1-2	NA	TGTGCCAGTAACTCAGGGAGATCCCTAGATGGCTACACCTTC	CASNSGRSLDGYTF
TRBV11-2	TRBD1	TRBJ1-1	NA	TGTGCCAGCAGTTGGACAGGCATGAACACTGAAGCTTTCTTT	CASSWTGMNTEAFF
TRBV27	NA	TRBJ2-3	once	TGTGCCAGCAGTTTATTGGGGGTGGGCGGCACAGATACGCAGTATTTT	CASSLLGVGGTDTQYF
TRBV27	NA	TRBJ2-3	NA	TGTGCCAGCAGCCTCGGTGGGGTAAGCCCGCAGTATTTT	CASSLGGVSPQYF
TRBV13	TRBD1	TRBJ1-1	NA	TGTGCCAGCAGCCCAAACAGGGGGCGGAACACTGAAGCTTTCTTT	CASSPNRGRNTEAFF
TRBV6-4	TRBD2	TRBJ2-1	NA	TGTGCCAGCAGTGAGGAACTAGCGGTAAACAATGAGCAGTTCTTC	CASSEELAVNNEQFF
TRBV7-9	NA	TRBJ1-5	NA	TGTGCCAGCCGAACGGCTGGCTATTATGAGCCCCAGCATTTT	CASRTAGYYEPQHF
TRBV24-1	NA	TRBJ2-2	NA	TGTGCCACCAGTGGACTCGGGAACACCGGGGAGCTGTTTTTT	CATSGLGNTGELFF
TRBV2	NA	TRBJ2-5	once	TGTGCCAGCCGGATAGAGACCCAGTACTTC	CASRIETQYF
TRBV5-6	TRBD2	TRBJ2-1	NA	TGTGCCAGCAGCTTCGAAAGGGGACTAGCGGGGACCGATTACAATGAGCAGTTCTTC	CASSFERGLAGTDYNEQFF
TRBV5-4	NA	TRBJ2-3	NA	TGTGCCAGCAGCTTCGTTGATCCCACAGATACGCAGTATTTT	CASSFVDPTDTQYF
TRBV24-1	TRBD1	TRBJ2-5	NA	TGTGCCACCAGTGAGGGGACAGGGGGCCGGGAGACCCAGTACTTC	CATSEGTGGRETQYF
TRBV6-5	NA	TRBJ1-2	NA	TGTGCCAGCAGTAATCCACAGGGATCCTATGGCTACACCTTC	CASSNPQGSYGYTF
TRBV5-1	NA	TRBJ2-2	few	TGCGCCAGCAGTTACGGACAGCCCGGGGAGCTGTTTTTT	CASSYGQPGELFF
TRBV27	TRBD1	TRBJ2-7	few	TGTGCCAGCAGTTTGGGGGGGACAGGGGTCGAGCAGTACTTC	CASSLGGTGVEQYF
TRBV7-3	TRBD2	TRBJ2-3	NA	TGTGCCAGCAGCTTAAATCGCCTAGCGGGAGGCGCAGATACGCAGTATTTT	CASSLNRLAGGADTQYF
TRBV5-4	NA	TRBJ1-2	NA	TGTGCCAGCGGCAATATGGGGTCGGGGTATGGCTACACCTTC	CASGNMGSGYGYTF
TRBV15	NA	TRBJ1-1	NA	TGTGCCACCAGCACGACCGTTAACACTGAAGCTTTCTTT	CATSTTVNTEAFF
TRBV4-1	NA	TRBJ1-5	NA	TGCGCCAGCAGCCAGGGGTATGAGGGCAATCAGCCCCAGCATTTT	CASSQGYEGNQPQHF
TRBV28	TRBD1	TRBJ2-3	NA	TGTGCCAGCAGTGAGCCGGGACAGGGCACAGATACGCAGTATTTT	CASSEPGQGTDTQYF
TRBV5-4	NA	TRBJ1-2	NA	TGTGCCAGCAGCCCTACGAGTGACTATGGCTACACCTTC	CASSPTSDYGYTF
TRBV5-6	NA	TRBJ1-1	once	TGTGCCAGCAGCTCACCGACAGATTTTAACACTGAAGCTTTCTTT	CASSSPTDFNTEAFF
TRBV6-5	TRBD1	TRBJ2-1	NA	TGTGCCAGCAGCTCGGACAGGGGGTCCTACAATGAGCAGTTCTTC	CASSSDRGSYNEQFF